Included here is one T cell receptor (beta chain) sequence, with context. The antigen it recognizes is unknown. Base-call qualities are not available, and no considerably larger clone is one nucleotide away. TCRbeta CDR3 regions were amplified from genomic DNA by means of the immunoSEQ Assay, a bias-controlled multiplex PCR. Per the authors' processing: The number of nucleated cells in each sample was estimated by amplification of reference gene primers within the assay. To quantify the absolute abundance of each unique TCRbeta CDR3 rearrangement, sequence reads were collapsed and filtered. For each sample, productive Simpson clonality was calculated as the square root of Simpson's diversity index over productive rearrangements. The immuneACCESS repertoire file appears here via TCRdb, limited to in-frame rearrangements. These files lack a portion of the clones; in checked studies, under half of the deficit traces to unresolved V genes, and the cause of the others is not known. V and J calls and clone size are as listed in that table; D and trimming were resolved from the DNA. A total of approximately 170,000 clones appear in this sample, 65% to 90% of them only once. 8% to 10% of the sample comes from the top ten.

The sample belongs to a study of blood T cell repertoires in COVID-19 (dated by TCRdb to about 2020). Regarding the research as a whole: The collaborator samples originated in the United States, Italy and Spain and spanned the acute and convalescent phases of COVID-19. The prospective study material was composed of cDNA or gDNA derived from T cells, B-cell-depleted T cells, or PBMCs. Subjects who had been exposed to COVID-19, were actively infected with it, or had recovered from it provided the deeply sampled blood TCRbeta repertoires that made up the dataset. The repertoires were released in a freely available public database meant as a resource for research on the immune response to SARS-CoV-2. Samples were obtained from the ongoing ImmuneRACE study (first 160 participants) and from over a thousand subjects provided by 6 global collaborators. A de-identified subject ID, COVID-19 status, age in years and sex were almost always included in the sample metadata. Where available, HLA class I and class II types were taken from metadata supplied by the sample provider and were not determined by assay-based typing.

Whole blood was collected in K2EDTA tubes by collaborating institutions according to the institutions' own protocols. For TCRbeta analysis, collaborators shipped samples in one of three forms: frozen whole blood, isolated PBMCs, or DNA extracted from either of those sample types. Results the study describes overall, beyond this receptor: Clinical and demographic metadata were provided uncurated, with the amount varying by source and participant.

V is clipped by 4 bases and J by 9 bases, and the sequence between their germline boundaries is 15 bases long. Inclusive of the bounding cysteine and phenylalanine, the CDR3 is 14 residues long. Of all the DNA, just the CDR3 is kept, 42 bases in frame from base 1. In the germline V gene, CDR1 corresponds to SGHTA and CDR2 to FQGNSA. What was sequenced was peripheral blood. The receptor was isolated from a man in his forties or fifties with active or convalescent COVID-19. The V and J genes are TRBV7-2 and TRBJ1-4; perhaps TRBD1 is the D gene, with 6 bases matching. The CDR3 reads CASSSEGGTKKLFF. The nucleotides read TGTGCCAGCAGCTCAGAGGGGGGGACGAAAAAACTGTTTTTT. The entire variable domain, with the stretches around the CDR3 drawn from the reference TRBV7-2 and TRBJ1-4 proteins, is GAGVSQSPSNKVTEKGKDVELRCDPISGHTALYWYRQSLGQGLEFLIYFQGNSAPDKSGLPSDRFSAERTGGSVSTLTIQRTQQEDSAVYLCASSSEGGTKKLFFGSGTQLSVL.